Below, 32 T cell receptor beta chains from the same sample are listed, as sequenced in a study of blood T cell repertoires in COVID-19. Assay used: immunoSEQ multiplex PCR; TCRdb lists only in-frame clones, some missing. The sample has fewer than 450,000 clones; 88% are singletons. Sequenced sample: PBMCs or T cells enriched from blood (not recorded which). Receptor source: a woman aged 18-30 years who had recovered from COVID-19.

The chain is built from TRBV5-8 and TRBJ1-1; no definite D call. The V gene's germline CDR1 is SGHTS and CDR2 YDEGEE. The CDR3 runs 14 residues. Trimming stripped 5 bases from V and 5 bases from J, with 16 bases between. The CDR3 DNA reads TGTGCCAGCAGTCCCGGACTCCGTGGGACTGAAGCTTTCTTT. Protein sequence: CASSPGLRGTEAFF.

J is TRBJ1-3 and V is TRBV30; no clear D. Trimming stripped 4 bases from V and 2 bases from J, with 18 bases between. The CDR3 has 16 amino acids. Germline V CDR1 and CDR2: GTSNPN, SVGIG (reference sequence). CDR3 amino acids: CAWIPRWERPGNTIYF. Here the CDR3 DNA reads TGTGCCTGGATCCCCCGGTGGGAGCGCCCTGGAAACACCATATATTTT.

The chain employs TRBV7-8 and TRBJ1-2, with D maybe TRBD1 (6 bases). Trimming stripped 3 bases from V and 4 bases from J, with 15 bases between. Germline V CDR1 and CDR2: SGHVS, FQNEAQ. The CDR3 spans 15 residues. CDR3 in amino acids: CASSFQPGVAYGYTF. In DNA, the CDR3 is TGTGCCAGCAGCTTCCAACCAGGGGTAGCCTATGGCTACACCTTC.

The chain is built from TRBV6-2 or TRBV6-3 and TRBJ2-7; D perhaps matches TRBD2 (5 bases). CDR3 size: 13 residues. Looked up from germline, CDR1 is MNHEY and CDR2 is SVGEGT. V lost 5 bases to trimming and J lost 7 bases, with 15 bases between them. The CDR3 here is CASSPSDSREQYF. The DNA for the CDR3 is TGTGCCAGCAGTCCCTCGGACTCAAGGGAGCAGTACTTC.

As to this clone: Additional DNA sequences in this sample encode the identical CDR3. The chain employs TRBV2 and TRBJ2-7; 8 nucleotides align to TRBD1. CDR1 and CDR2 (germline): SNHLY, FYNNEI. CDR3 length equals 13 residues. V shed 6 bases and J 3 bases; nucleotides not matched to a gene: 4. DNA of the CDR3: TGTGCCAGCAGAGGGACAGGAGTCTACGAGCAGTACTTC. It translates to CASRGTGVYEQYF. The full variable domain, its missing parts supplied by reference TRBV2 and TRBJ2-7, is EPEVTQTPSHQVTQMGQEVILRCVPISNHLYFYWYRQILGQKVEFLVSFYNNEISEKSEIFDDQFSVERPDGSNFTLKIRSTKLEDSAMYFCASRGTGVYEQYFGPGTRLTVT.

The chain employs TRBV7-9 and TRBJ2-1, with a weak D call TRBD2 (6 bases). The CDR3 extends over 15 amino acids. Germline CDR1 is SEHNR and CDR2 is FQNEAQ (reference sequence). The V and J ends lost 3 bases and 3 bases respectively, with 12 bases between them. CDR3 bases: TGTGCCAGCAGCTTGCCGGGACTCCTCTACAATGAGCAGTTCTTC. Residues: CASSLPGLLYNEQFF.

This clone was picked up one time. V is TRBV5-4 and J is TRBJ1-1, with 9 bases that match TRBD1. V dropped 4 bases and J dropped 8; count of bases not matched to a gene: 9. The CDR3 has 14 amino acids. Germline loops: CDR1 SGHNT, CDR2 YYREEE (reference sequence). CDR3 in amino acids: CASSLGPGQGEAFF. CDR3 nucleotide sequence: TGTGCCAGCAGCCTGGGACCGGGACAGGGAGAAGCTTTCTTT.

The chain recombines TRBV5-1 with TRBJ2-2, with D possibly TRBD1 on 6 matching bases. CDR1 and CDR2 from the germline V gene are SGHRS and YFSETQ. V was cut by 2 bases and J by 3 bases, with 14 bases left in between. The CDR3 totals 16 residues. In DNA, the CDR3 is TGCGCCAGCAGCTTTAACCGACAGGTTGACACCGGGGAGCTGTTTTTT. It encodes CASSFNRQVDTGELFF.

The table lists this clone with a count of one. The CDR3 protein is CASSKAKFDRVSDYGYTF. CDR3 coding DNA: TGTGCCAGCAGCAAAGCTAAATTCGACAGGGTGAGCGACTATGGCTACACCTTC. The gene calls are TRBV21-1 and TRBJ1-2; TRBD1, the table's D call, lacks a check against the DNA. TRBV21-1 is an annotated pseudogene. The CDR3 has 18 residues.

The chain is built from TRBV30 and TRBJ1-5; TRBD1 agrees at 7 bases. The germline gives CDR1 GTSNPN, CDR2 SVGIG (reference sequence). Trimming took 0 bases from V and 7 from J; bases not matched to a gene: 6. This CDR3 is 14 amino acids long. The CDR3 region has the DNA TGTGCCTGGAGTGTAACAGGGGCAAACCAGCCCCAGCATTTT. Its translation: CAWSVTGANQPQHF.

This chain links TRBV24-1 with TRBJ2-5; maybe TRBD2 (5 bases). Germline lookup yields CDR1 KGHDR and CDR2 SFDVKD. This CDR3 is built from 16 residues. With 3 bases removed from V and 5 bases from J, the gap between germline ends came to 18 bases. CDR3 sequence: CATSDARTSGAETQYF. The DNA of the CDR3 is TGTGCCACCAGTGATGCCCGGACTTCTGGAGCGGAGACCCAGTACTTC.

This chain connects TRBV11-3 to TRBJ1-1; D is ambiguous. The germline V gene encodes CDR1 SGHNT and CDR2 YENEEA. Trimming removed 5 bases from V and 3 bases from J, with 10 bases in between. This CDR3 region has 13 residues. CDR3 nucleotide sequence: TGTGCCAGCAGCCTTAATACGGACACTGAAGCTTTCTTT. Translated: CASSLNTDTEAFF. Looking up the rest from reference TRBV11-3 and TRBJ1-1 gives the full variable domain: EAGVVQSPRYKIIEKKQPVAFWCNPISGHNTLYWYLQNLGQGPELLIRYENEEAVDDSQLPKDRFSAERLKGVDSTLKIQPAELGDSAVYLCASSLNTDTEAFFGQGTRLTVV.

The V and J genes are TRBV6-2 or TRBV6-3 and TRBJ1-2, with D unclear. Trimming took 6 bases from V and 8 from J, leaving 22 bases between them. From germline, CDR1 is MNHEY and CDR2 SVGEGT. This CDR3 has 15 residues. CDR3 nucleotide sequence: TGTGCCAGCAGCCAACAACGGACCTCCGAGGGAGGCTACACCTTC. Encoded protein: CASSQQRTSEGGYTF.

The DNA of the CDR3 is TGTGCCAGCAGCTTGCTAGGGGGCGATGAGCAGTTCTTC. This translates into CASSLLGGDEQFF. The chain joins TRBV7-9 to TRBJ2-1; 7 bases agree with TRBD1. V gave up 3 bases and J gave up 8 bases; unmatched junction bases: 4. The germline V gene has CDR1 SEHNR and CDR2 FQNEAQ (reference sequence). The CDR3 sequence is 13 residues long.

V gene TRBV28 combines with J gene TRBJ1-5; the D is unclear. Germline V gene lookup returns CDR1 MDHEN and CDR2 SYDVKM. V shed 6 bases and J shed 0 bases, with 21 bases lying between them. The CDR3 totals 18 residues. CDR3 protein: CASSTPWQELHSNQPQHF. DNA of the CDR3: TGTGCCAGCAGCACTCCTTGGCAGGAACTCCATAGCAATCAGCCCCAGCATTTT.

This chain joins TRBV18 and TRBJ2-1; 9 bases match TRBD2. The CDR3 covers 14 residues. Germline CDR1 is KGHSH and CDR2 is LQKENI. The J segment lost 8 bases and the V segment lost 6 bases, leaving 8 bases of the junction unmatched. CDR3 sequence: CASSLRTSVDEQFF. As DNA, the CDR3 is TGTGCCAGCTCCCTGAGGACTAGCGTCGATGAGCAGTTCTTC.

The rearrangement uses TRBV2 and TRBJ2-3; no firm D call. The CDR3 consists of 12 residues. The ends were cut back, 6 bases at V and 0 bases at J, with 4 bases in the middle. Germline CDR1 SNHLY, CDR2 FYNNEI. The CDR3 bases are TGTGCCAGCAGAGCTAGCACAGATACGCAGTATTTT. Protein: CASRASTDTQYF. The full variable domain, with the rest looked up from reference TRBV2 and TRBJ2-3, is EPEVTQTPSHQVTQMGQEVILRCVPISNHLYFYWYRQILGQKVEFLVSFYNNEISEKSEIFDDQFSVERPDGSNFTLKIRSTKLEDSAMYFCASRASTDTQYFGPGTRLTVL.

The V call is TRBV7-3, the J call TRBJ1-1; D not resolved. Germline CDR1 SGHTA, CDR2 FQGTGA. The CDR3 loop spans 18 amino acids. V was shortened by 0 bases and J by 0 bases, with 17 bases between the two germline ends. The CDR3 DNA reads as TGTGCCAGCAGCTTAACAGACACCCGCTTCTCCATGAACACTGAAGCTTTCTTT. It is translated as CASSLTDTRFSMNTEAFF.

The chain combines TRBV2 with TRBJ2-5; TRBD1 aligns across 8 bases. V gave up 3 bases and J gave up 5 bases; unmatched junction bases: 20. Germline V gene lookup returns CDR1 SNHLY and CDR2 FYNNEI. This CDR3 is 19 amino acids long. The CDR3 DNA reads TGTGCCAGCAGTGACCCCGGGACAGGCGGGACCCCCCTCACGGAGACCCAGTACTTC. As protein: CASSDPGTGGTPLTETQYF.

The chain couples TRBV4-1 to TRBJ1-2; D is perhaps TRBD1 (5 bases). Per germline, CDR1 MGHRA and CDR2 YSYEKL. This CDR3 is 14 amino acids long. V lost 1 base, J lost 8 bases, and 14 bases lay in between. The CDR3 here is CASSQVTGRGGYTF. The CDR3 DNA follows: TGCGCCAGCAGCCAAGTAACAGGACGAGGAGGCTACACCTTC.

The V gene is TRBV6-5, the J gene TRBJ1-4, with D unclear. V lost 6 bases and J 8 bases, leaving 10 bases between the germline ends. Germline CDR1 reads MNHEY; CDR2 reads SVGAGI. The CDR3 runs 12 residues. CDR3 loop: CASRLQEEKLFF. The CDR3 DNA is TGTGCCAGCAGGCTCCAAGAGGAAAAACTGTTTTTT.

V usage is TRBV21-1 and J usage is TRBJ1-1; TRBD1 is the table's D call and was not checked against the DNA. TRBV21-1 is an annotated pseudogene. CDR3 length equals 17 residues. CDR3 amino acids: CASSNPLTTGGHTEAFF. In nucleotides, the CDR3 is TGTGCCAGCAGCAATCCCCTTACGACAGGGGGTCACACTGAAGCTTTCTTT.

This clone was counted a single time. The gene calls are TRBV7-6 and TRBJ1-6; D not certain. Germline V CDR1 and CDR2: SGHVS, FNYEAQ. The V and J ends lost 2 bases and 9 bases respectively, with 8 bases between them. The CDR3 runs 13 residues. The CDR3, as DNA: TGTGCCAGCAGCTTAAACACCCTTTCACCCCTCCACTTT. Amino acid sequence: CASSLNTLSPLHF.

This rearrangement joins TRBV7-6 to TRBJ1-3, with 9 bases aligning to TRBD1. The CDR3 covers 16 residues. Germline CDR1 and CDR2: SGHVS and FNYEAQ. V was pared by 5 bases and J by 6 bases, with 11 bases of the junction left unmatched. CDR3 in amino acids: CASSPRAGTGSNTIYF. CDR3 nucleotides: TGTGCCAGCAGCCCGAGGGCCGGGACAGGGTCAAACACCATATATTTT.

DNA of the CDR3: TGTGCCAGCAGCGTACGACAGGGGGCTAGCTATAATTCACCCCTCCACTTT. Its translation is CASSVRQGASYNSPLHF. The chain couples TRBV7-2 to TRBJ1-6; TRBD1 matches 10 bases. CDR1 is SGHTA, CDR2 FQGNSA, per germline. V lost 5 bases to trimming and J lost 3 bases; unmatched junction nucleotides: 7. This CDR3 has 17 amino acids.

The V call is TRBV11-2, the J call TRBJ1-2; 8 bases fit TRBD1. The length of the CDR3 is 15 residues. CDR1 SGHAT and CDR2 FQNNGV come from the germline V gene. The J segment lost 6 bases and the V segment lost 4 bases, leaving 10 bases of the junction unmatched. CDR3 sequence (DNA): TGTGCCAGCAGCTCCCGACCCAGGGGGCCTCATGGCTACACCTTC. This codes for CASSSRPRGPHGYTF.

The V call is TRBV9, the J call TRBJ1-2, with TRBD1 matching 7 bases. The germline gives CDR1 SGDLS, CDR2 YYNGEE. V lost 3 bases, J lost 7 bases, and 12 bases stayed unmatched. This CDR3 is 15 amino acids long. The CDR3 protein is CASSEQQGMSSGYTF. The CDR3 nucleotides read TGTGCCAGCAGCGAGCAACAGGGGATGAGCAGTGGCTACACCTTC.

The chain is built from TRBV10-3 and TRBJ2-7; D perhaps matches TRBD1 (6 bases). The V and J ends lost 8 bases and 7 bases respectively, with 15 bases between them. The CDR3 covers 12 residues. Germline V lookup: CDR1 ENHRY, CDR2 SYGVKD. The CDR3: CAIADSSQEQYF. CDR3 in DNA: TGTGCCATCGCGGACAGTTCACAAGAGCAGTACTTC.

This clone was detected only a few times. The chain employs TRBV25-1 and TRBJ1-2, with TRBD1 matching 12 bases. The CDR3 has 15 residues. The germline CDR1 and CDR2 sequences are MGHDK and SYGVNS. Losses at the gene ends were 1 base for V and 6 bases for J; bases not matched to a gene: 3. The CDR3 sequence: CASSESGTGGHGYTF. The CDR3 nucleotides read TGTGCCAGCAGTGAATCCGGGACAGGGGGCCATGGCTACACCTTC.

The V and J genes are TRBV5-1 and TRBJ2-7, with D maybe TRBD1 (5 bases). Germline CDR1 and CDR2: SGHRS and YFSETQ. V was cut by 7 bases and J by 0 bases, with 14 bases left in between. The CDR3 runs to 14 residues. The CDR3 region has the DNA TGCGCCAGCGGACAAGACAGACTCTCCTACGAGCAGTACTTC. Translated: CASGQDRLSYEQYF. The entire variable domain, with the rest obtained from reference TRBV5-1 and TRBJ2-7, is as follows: KAGVTQTPRYLIKTRGQQVTLSCSPISGHRSVSWYQQTPGQGLQFLFEYFSETQRNKGNFPGRFSGRQFSNSRSEMNVSTLELGDSALYLCASGQDRLSYEQYFGPGTRLTVT.

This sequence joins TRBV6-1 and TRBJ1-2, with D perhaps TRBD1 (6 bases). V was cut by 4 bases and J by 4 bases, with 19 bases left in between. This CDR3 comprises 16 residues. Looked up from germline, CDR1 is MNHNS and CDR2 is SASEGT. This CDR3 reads CASSGQAAGFFYGYTF. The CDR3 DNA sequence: TGTGCCAGCAGTGGACAGGCGGCCGGGTTCTTCTATGGCTACACCTTC.

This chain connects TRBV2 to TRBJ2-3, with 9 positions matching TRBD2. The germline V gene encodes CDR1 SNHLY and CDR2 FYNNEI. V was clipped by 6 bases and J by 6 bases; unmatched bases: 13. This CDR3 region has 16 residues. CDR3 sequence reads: CASRGRNSGGLDTQYF. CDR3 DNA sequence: TGTGCCAGCAGGGGACGGAATAGCGGGGGACTGGATACGCAGTATTTT.